These 28 T cell receptor beta chains share one sample of origin, sequenced in a study of low-dose radiotherapy and immunotherapy resistance in tumors (dated by TCRdb to about 2022). TCRdb records Illumina HiSeq 2500 as the sequencer. Superscript III and a set of TRAV- and TRBV-specific primers were used to synthesize first-strand cDNA, so that both TCRalpha and TCRbeta chains were covered. TCRs were amplified with Phusion for 20 PCR cycles, with a constant-region primer paired with the adapter attached to the V primers. The public reads were reanalyzed by TCRdb: fastp trimming at Q25, MiXCR alignment, in-frame beta chains only. Rows with a matching CDR3 protein are joined into one entry that keeps the most common DNA and genes. This sample lists tens of thousands of distinct CDR3 sequences; around 20% were detected once. More than 10% of the sample lies in the top ten. The time point label, as the study defines it: after trial treatment. Taken with the paper, the label for treatment or condition translates to: LDRT plus nivolumab, ipilimumab, low-dose cyclophosphamide and aspirin (RACIN trial).

The starting material was PBMCs, obtained after low-dose radiotherapy plus immunotherapy. The origin of the receptors is a female donor with ovarian cancer.

This clonotype appeared once. A far larger clone is one nucleotide away, so this likely arose from a read error. The rearrangement joins TRBV13 to TRBJ1-1; D is unclear. Trimming removed 2 bases at V and 5 bases at J, with 12 bases between. This CDR3 spans 14 amino acids. CDR1 and CDR2 from the germline V gene are PRHDT and FYEKMQ (reference sequence). In DNA, the CDR3 is TGTGCCAGCAGCTTAACGGCAGACGAGACTGAAGCTTTCTTT. Residues: CASSLTADETEAFF.

Many counts were recorded for this clonotype. The chain links TRBV6-2 or TRBV6-3 to TRBJ2-5; 7 positions agree with TRBD1. The CDR3 is 14 amino acids. Germline trimming cut 4 bases from V and 4 bases from J; bases unmatched to any gene: 6. CDR1 is MNHEY and CDR2 is SVGEGT in the germline V gene. DNA of the CDR3: TGTGCCAGCAGTTTAGACAGGGCCCGAGAGACCCAGTACTTC. This codes for CASSLDRARETQYF.

The CDR3 here is CASTGGRSYEQYF. CDR3 bases: TGTGCCAGCACTGGCGGGAGGTCCTACGAGCAGTACTTC. The chain has TRBV2 and TRBJ2-7; 8 positions agree with TRBD2. The V gene's germline CDR1 is SNHLY and CDR2 FYNNEI. Trimming took 7 bases from V and 1 from J; bases not matched to a gene: 3. CDR3 length equals 13 residues.

This clonotype was recorded only once. This rearrangement joins TRBV20-1 to TRBJ1-1; D possibly corresponds to TRBD1 (6 bases). The CDR3 is made up of 12 amino acids. Trimming removed 5 bases at V and 3 bases at J, with 10 bases between. CDR1 DFQATT and CDR2 SNEGSKA come from the germline V gene (reference sequence). In DNA, the CDR3 is TGCAGTGCTTATCCAGGGGACACTGAAGCTTTCTTT. Residues: CSAYPGDTEAFF.

Turning to this clonotype: This could be a read error, since a much larger clone is one nucleotide away. V usage is TRBV13 and J usage is TRBJ1-5; 7 nucleotides agree with TRBD1. CDR3 length equals 16 residues. V lost 3 bases to trimming and J lost 3 bases; unmatched junction nucleotides: 8. Germline-derived CDR1 and CDR2 are PRHDT and FYEKMQ (reference sequence). The CDR3 region is CASSLEGQWDNQPQHF. The CDR3 bases are TGTGCCAGCAGCTTGGAGGGACAGTGGGACAATCAGCCCCAGCATTTT.

This clonotype occurred many times. The V and J genes are TRBV20-1 and TRBJ1-2; D not certain. The CDR3 extends over 12 amino acids. The germline CDR1 and CDR2 sequences are DFQATT and SNEGSKA (reference sequence). V shed 5 bases and J shed 5 bases, with 12 bases lying between them. CDR3 region: CSAVVESYGYTF. The CDR3 DNA follows: TGCAGTGCTGTCGTGGAGTCTTATGGCTACACCTTC.

There are many counts of this clonotype. The chain recombines TRBV27 with TRBJ1-6, with D maybe TRBD1 (5 bases). V was pared by 5 bases and J by 9 bases, with 11 bases between. CDR3 length: 13 residues. The V gene's germline CDR1 is MNHEY and CDR2 SMNVEV (reference sequence). CDR3 amino acids: CASSTRGGSPLHF. CDR3 DNA: TGTGCCAGCAGTACGAGGGGCGGTTCACCCCTCCACTTT.

J is TRBJ1-1 and V is TRBV14; 7 bases line up with TRBD1. The ends lost 5 bases at V and 1 base at J; junction bases unmatched: 10. The V gene's germline CDR1 is SGHDN and CDR2 FVKESK. The CDR3 covers 16 residues. CDR3 DNA sequence: TGTGCCAGCAGCACCCGACAGGGACGTAGGAACACTGAAGCTTTCTTT. Its protein product is CASSTRQGRRNTEAFF.

This clonotype came up many times. The CDR3 coding sequence is TGCGCCAGCAGCCACGATACAAACACAGGGTCCTCTGGGGCCAACGTCCTGACTTTC. Its protein is CASSHDTNTGSSGANVLTF. This rearrangement joins TRBV5-1 to TRBJ2-6; D possibly corresponds to TRBD1 (6 bases). Germline V CDR1 and CDR2: SGHRS, YFSETQ. This CDR3 is built from 19 residues. The ends were cut back, 4 bases at V and 0 bases at J, with 20 bases in the middle. The variable domain in full, with the rest retrieved from reference TRBV5-1 and TRBJ2-6, is KAGVTQTPRYLIKTRGQQVTLSCSPISGHRSVSWYQQTPGQGLQFLFEYFSETQRNKGNFPGRFSGRQFSNSRSEMNVSTLELGDSALYLCASSHDTNTGSSGANVLTFGAGSRLTVL.

This clonotype has at least ten counts. The chain has TRBV5-4 and TRBJ2-5; 13 bases map to TRBD2. The ends lost 4 bases at V and 4 bases at J; junction bases unmatched: 4. The CDR3 runs 15 residues. CDR1 is SGHNT, CDR2 YYREEE, per germline (reference sequence). CDR3 loop: CASSPGTSGVETQYF. CDR3 bases: TGTGCCAGCAGCCCCGGGACTAGCGGGGTAGAGACCCAGTACTTC.

This clonotype was seen ten or more times. The V gene is TRBV4-3, the J gene TRBJ2-2, with 11 nucleotides matching TRBD2. CDR3 length equals 17 residues. V gave up 1 base and J gave up 7 bases; unmatched junction bases: 8. Germline V gene sequence: CDR1 LGHNA, CDR2 YSLEER. The CDR3 DNA is TGCGCCAGCAGCCAAGCTGGTAGCGGGAGGGCCCACGGGGAGCTGTTTTTT. As protein: CASSQAGSGRAHGELFF.

This clonotype has ten or more counts. This chain uses TRBV19 with TRBJ2-7, with D hard to call. Trimming shortened V by 3 bases and J by 2 bases, and 8 bases separated the two germline ends. The CDR3 contains 13 residues. Germline CDR1 LNHDA, CDR2 SQIVND (reference sequence). DNA for the CDR3: TGTGCCAGTAGTATCAGACGGGCCTACGAGCAGTACTTC. This encodes CASSIRRAYEQYF.

This clonotype has a count of ten or more. The rearrangement uses TRBV3-1 and TRBJ1-1; 7 bases match TRBD1. The CDR3 consists of 14 residues. The germline V gene has CDR1 LGHDT and CDR2 YNNKEL (reference sequence). V dropped 4 bases and J dropped 0; count of bases not matched to a gene: 2. The CDR3 here is CASSLGQVNTEAFF. In DNA form, the CDR3 reads TGTGCCAGCAGCCTCGGACAGGTGAACACTGAAGCTTTCTTT. Based on the CDR3 plus reference TRBV3-1 and TRBJ1-1, the full variable domain is DTAVSQTPKYLVTQMGNDKSIKCEQNLGHDTMYWYKQDSKKFLKIMFSYNNKELIINETVPNRFSPKSPDKAHLNLHINSLELGDSAVYFCASSLGQVNTEAFFGQGTRLTVV.

This chain links TRBV4-3 with TRBJ2-1; either TRBD1 or TRBD2 may supply D (6 bases each). This CDR3 region has 14 residues. CDR1 LGHNA and CDR2 YSLEER come from the germline V gene. V was trimmed by 4 bases and J by 4 bases, leaving 11 bases between them. CDR3: CASSRLGGYNEQFF. The CDR3 DNA reads TGCGCCAGCAGCCGACTAGGGGGTTACAATGAGCAGTTCTTC.

This clonotype was detected ten times or more. This rearrangement joins TRBV2 to TRBJ2-3; no clear D gene. Germline CDR1 is SNHLY and CDR2 is FYNNEI. This CDR3 is built from 15 residues. The germline V and J ends were trimmed by 3 bases and 3 bases, with 13 bases remaining between them. CDR3 loop: CASSEAMGRTDTQYF. The CDR3 DNA sequence: TGTGCCAGCAGTGAGGCGATGGGCCGAACAGATACGCAGTATTTT.

This clonotype was recorded at least ten times. V usage is TRBV24-1 and J usage is TRBJ2-7; D is perhaps TRBD2 (6 bases). This CDR3 region has 16 residues. Germline values: CDR1 KGHDR, CDR2 SFDVKD. Trimming left V 3 bases short and J 2 bases short, with 16 bases between. CDR3 nucleotide sequence: TGTGCCACCAGTGATGTGGGGAGGACTGGCGCCTACGAGCAGTACTTC. This sequence encodes CATSDVGRTGAYEQYF.

This chain links TRBV2 with TRBJ2-5, with 7 bases aligning to TRBD2. With 7 bases clipped from V and 2 bases from J, the junction kept 10 bases outside the gene matches. The CDR3 loop spans 15 amino acids. Germline values: CDR1 SNHLY, CDR2 FYNNEI. In nucleotides, the CDR3 is TGTGCCAGCATTGGTGAGCTAGCGGCACAAGAGACCCAGTACTTC. Its protein is CASIGELAAQETQYF.

A word on this clonotype: Since a far larger clone is one base different, this is likely a read error. The chain combines TRBV13 with TRBJ2-7; D remains ambiguous. The CDR3 loop spans 13 amino acids. Looked up from germline, CDR1 is PRHDT and CDR2 is FYEKMQ (reference sequence). With 8 bases removed from V and 2 bases from J, the gap between germline ends came to 13 bases. In DNA form, the CDR3 reads TGTGCCAGCGACCCAGCGAGCACCTACGAGCAGTACTTC. Translation: CASDPASTYEQYF.

Points on this clonotype: It differs at one base from a far larger clone, so likely a read error. The rearrangement links TRBV7-2 to TRBJ2-7, with 8 nucleotides matching TRBD1. In germline, CDR1 is SGHTA, CDR2 FQGNSA. CDR3 size: 15 residues. Trimming at V came to 5 bases and at J to 5 bases, leaving 11 bases not matched to a gene. The CDR3, as DNA: TGTGCCAGCAGCCATCCGACAGGGGACCTAGACGAGCAGTACTTC. It translates to CASSHPTGDLDEQYF. Complete variable domain (other parts from reference TRBV7-2 and TRBJ2-7): GAGVSQSPSNKVTEKGKDVELRCDPISGHTALYWYRQSLGQGLEFLIYFQGNSAPDKSGLPSDRFSAERTGGSVSTLTIQRTQQEDSAVYLCASSHPTGDLDEQYFGPGTRLTVT.

In this sample, this clonotype turned up many times. V and J are TRBV20-1 and TRBJ2-5; D remains unclear. Trimming took off 5 bases at V and 2 bases at J, with 9 bases between the two ends. The CDR3 sequence is 12 residues long. Germline V gene lookup returns CDR1 DFQATT and CDR2 SNEGSKA (reference sequence). For the CDR3, the DNA is TGCAGTGCTGGTCCGTCGCAAGAGACCCAGTACTTC. Translating gives CSAGPSQETQYF.

The V gene is TRBV30, the J gene TRBJ2-5; the match to TRBD1 covers 10 bases. V was clipped by 5 bases and J by 3 bases; unmatched bases: 6. Per germline, CDR1 GTSNPN and CDR2 SVGIG (reference sequence). The CDR3 extends over 14 amino acids. The DNA for the CDR3 is TGTGCCTGGGGGACAGGGGAGGGGGAAGAGACCCAGTACTTC. This sequence encodes CAWGTGEGEETQYF.

The chain recombines TRBV30 with TRBJ1-6, with 8 nucleotides matching TRBD1. The CDR3 covers 13 residues. J was trimmed by 7 bases and V by 3 bases; bases with no gene match: 2. Germline V CDR1 and CDR2: GTSNPN, SVGIG (reference sequence). Here the CDR3 reads CAWRDRDNSPLHF. Written as DNA, the CDR3 is TGTGCCTGGAGGGACAGGGACAATTCACCCCTCCACTTT.

This clonotype was seen only a few times. DNA for the CDR3: TGTGCCAGCAGTAGGACAGATCGGGGCAATCAGCCCCAGCATTTT. It specifies CASSRTDRGNQPQHF. The chain recombines TRBV6-6 with TRBJ1-5; tentatively, D is TRBD1 (6 bases). Per the germline V gene, CDR1 is MNHNY and CDR2 is SVGAGI (reference sequence). The CDR3 runs to 15 residues. V was trimmed by 5 bases and J by 2 bases, leaving 13 bases between them.

This clonotype has ten or more counts. CDR3 amino acids: CASSEGRRGYTF. CDR3 coding DNA: TGTGCCAGCAGTGAGGGACGTCGTGGCTACACCTTC. This chain connects TRBV6-6 to TRBJ1-2, with D possibly being TRBD1 (5 bases). The CDR3 spans 12 residues. The germline V gene encodes CDR1 MNHNY and CDR2 SVGAGI (reference sequence). V gave up 5 bases and J gave up 7 bases, with 11 bases separating them.

This clonotype has a count of ten or more. V and J are TRBV7-2 and TRBJ2-7; D is unclear. Germline loops: CDR1 SGHTA, CDR2 FQGNSA. V lost 3 bases and J 0 bases, leaving 3 bases between the germline ends. The CDR3 consists of 12 residues. The CDR3 loop is CASSLSSYEQYF. The CDR3 nucleotides read TGTGCCAGCAGCTTGAGCTCCTACGAGCAGTACTTC.

This clonotype was detected once. A far bigger clonotype differs at one base, so this is likely a read error. This chain uses TRBV28 with TRBJ2-1; D may be TRBD2 (5 bases). V shed 10 bases and J shed 5 bases, with 18 bases lying between them. CDR3 length: 14 residues. Germline-derived CDR1 and CDR2 are MDHEN and SYDVKM. The CDR3 reads CATSIGRGNNEQFF. CDR3 coding DNA: TGTGCCACCTCGATAGGACGGGGAAACAATGAGCAGTTCTTC.

This clonotype was picked up many times. The chain carries TRBV12-3 or TRBV12-4 and TRBJ2-1; weak D call: TRBD2 (7 bases). CDR3 length: 16 residues. The ends were cut back, 4 bases at V and 8 bases at J, with 21 bases in the middle. The CDR3 DNA is TGTGCCAGCAGTTATGGCTGGGGGGGGGCCTTAGATGAGCAGTTCTTC. Translated: CASSYGWGGALDEQFF.

This clonotype was seen many times. The chain recombines TRBV7-2 with TRBJ1-2; D is uncertain. The CDR3 extends over 14 amino acids. The ends were cut back, 4 bases at V and 3 bases at J, with 12 bases in the middle. Germline V gene data show CDR1 as SGHTA and CDR2 as FQGNSA. As DNA, the CDR3 is TGTGCCAGCAGCTCAGACGGTTACTACTATGGCTACACCTTC. Amino acid sequence: CASSSDGYYYGYTF.